This T cell receptor (beta chain) was identified in a study of breast tumors, draining lymph nodes, adjacent tissues. Findings of the study overall: The data were judged consistent with most tumor T cells coming from lymph node and expanding in tumor. Tumor and nontumor repertoires were significantly more similar in luminal-like than in basal-like breast cancer. Tumors had less TCR diversity than lymph nodes, more than nontumor tissue.

CDR3 length: 14 residues. The V and J ends lost 3 bases and 7 bases, in that order; junction bases with no gene match: 5. Germline CDR1 is MGHRA and CDR2 is YSYEKL. Remarks on this clonotype: What it recognizes is unknown.

Axillary draining lymph nodes of breast cancer patients supplied the node samples. TCRdb reanalysed the multiplex PCR reads using MiXCR and keeps one entry per CDR3 protein. In the table there are some 85,000 distinct CDR3 sequences, over 25% of which are singletons. This receptor was identified in a female donor with breast cancer. Some clones in this sample may be carry-over from other donors' samples. The sequenced sample was axillary lymph node tissue. The chain has TRBV4-1 and TRBJ1-4, with 7 nucleotides matching TRBD1. CDR3 sequence: CASSQTGMGEKLFF. In DNA form, the CDR3 reads TGCGCCAGCAGCCAGACAGGGATGGGTGAAAAACTGTTTTTT.